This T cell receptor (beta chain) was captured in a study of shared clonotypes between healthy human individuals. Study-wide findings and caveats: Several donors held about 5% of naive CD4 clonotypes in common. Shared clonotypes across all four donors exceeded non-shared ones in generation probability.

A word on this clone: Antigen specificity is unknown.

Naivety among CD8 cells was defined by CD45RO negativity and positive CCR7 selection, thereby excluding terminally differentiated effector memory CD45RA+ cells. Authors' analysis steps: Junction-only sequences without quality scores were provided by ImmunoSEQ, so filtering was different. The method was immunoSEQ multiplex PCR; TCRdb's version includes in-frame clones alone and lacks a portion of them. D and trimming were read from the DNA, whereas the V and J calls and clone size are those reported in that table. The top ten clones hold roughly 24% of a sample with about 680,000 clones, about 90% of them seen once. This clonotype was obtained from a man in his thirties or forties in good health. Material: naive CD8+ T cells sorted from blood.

The CDR3 DNA follows: TGCGCCAGCAGTGAGAGCACAGGGTACGAGCAGTACTTC. Translating gives CASSESTGYEQYF. The gene calls are TRBV10-1 and TRBJ2-7, with a possible D match to TRBD1 (6 bases). The CDR3 is 13 residues long. Germline assignment: CDR1 WNHNN and CDR2 SYGVQD (reference sequence). Trimming removed 2 bases from V and 4 bases from J, with 9 bases in between.